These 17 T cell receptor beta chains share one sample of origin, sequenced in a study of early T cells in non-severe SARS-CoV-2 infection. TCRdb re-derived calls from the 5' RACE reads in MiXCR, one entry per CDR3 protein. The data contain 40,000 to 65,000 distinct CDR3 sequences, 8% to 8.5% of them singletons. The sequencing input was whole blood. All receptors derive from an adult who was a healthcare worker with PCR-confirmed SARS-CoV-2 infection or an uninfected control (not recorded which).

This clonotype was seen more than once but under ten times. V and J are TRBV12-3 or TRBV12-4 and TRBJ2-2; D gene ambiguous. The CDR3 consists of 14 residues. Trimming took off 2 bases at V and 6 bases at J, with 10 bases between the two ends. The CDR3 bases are TGTGCCAGCAGTTTATCCATAGGAGCCGGGGAGCTGTTTTTT. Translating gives CASSLSIGAGELFF.

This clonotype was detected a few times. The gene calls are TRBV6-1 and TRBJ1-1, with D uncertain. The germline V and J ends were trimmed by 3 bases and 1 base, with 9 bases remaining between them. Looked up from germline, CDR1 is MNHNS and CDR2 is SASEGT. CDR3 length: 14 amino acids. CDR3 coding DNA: TGTGCCAGCAGTGAGTGGGTGACGAACACTGAAGCTTTCTTT. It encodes CASSEWVTNTEAFF.

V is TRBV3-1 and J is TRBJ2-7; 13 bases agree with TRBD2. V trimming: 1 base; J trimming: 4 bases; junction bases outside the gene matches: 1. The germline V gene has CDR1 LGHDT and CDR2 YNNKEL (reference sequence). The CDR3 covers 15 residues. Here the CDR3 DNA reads TGTGCCAGCAGCCAAGGACTAGCGGGAGGATACGAGCAGTACTTC. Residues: CASSQGLAGGYEQYF.

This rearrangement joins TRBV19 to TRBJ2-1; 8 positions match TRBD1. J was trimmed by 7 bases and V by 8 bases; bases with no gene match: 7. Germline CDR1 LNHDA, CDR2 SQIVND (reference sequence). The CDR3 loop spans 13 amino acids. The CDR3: CASLDRGLNEQFF. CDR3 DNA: TGTGCCAGTCTCGACAGGGGACTGAATGAGCAGTTCTTC.

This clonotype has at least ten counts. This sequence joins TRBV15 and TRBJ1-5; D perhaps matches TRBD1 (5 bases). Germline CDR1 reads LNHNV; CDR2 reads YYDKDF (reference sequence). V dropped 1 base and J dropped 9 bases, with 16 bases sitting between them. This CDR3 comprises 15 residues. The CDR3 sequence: CATSRVTGGSGPQHF. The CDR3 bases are TGTGCCACCAGCAGAGTCACGGGGGGATCCGGGCCCCAGCATTTT.

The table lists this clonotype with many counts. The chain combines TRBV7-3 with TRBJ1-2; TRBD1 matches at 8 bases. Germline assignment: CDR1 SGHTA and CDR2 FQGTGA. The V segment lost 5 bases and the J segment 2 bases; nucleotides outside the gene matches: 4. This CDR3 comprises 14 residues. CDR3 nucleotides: TGTGCCAGCAGCCCAACAGGGGGAAACTATGGCTACACCTTC. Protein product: CASSPTGGNYGYTF.

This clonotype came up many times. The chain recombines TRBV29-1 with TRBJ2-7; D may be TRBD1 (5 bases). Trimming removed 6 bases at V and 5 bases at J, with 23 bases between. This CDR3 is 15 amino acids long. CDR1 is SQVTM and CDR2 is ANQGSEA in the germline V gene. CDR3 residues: CSVWSRRAGLDEQYF. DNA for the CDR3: TGCAGCGTCTGGTCCCGTCGGGCAGGGCTGGACGAGCAGTACTTC.

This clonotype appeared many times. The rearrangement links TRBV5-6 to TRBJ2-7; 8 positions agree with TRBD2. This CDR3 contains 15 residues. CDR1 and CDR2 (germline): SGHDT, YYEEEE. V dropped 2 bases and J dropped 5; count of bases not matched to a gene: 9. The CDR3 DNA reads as TGTGCCAGCAGCTTCTCATGGCGGGAGGTGGACGAGCAGTACTTC. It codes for CASSFSWREVDEQYF.

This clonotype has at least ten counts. CDR3 DNA: TGTGCCAGCAGCTTAAGTACGGTCAACACAGATACGCAGTATTTT. Encoded protein: CASSLSTVNTDTQYF. The chain recombines TRBV7-3 with TRBJ2-3; D ambiguous. CDR3 size: 15 residues. V was clipped by 1 base and J by 2 bases, with 10 bases between them. Germline V gene sequence: CDR1 SGHTA, CDR2 FQGTGA.

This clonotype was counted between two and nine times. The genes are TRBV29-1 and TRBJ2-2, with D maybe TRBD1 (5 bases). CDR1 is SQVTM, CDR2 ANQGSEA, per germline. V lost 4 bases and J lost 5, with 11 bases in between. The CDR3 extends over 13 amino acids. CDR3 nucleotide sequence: TGCAGCGTTGCCACAGGTCGGACCGGGGAGCTGTTTTTT. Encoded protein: CSVATGRTGELFF.

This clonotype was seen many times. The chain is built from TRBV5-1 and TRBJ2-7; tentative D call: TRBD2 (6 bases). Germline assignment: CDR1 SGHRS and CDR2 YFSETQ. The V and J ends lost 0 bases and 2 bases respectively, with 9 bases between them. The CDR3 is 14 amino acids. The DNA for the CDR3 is TGCGCCAGCAGCTTGGCCGCGGGAACCTACGAGCAGTACTTC. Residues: CASSLAAGTYEQYF.

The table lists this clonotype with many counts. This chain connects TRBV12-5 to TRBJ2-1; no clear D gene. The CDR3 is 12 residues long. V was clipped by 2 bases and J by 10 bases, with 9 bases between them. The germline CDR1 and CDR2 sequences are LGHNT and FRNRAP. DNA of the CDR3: TGTGCTAGTGGTTTGTCCGCTCAGGAGCAGTTCTTC. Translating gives CASGLSAQEQFF.

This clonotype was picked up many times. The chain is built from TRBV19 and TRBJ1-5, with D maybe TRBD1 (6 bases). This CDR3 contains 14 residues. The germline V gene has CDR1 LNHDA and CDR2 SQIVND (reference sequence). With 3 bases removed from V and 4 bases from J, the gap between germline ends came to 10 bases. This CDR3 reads CASSIWQGNQPQHF. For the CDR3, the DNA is TGTGCCAGTAGTATCTGGCAGGGGAATCAGCCCCAGCATTTT.

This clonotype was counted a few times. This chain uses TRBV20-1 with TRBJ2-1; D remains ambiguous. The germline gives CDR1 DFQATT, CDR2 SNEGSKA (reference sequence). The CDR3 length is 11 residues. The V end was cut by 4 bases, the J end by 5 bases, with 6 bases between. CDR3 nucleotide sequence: TGCAGTGCTACTTTCAACAATGAGCAGTTCTTC. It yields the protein CSATFNNEQFF.

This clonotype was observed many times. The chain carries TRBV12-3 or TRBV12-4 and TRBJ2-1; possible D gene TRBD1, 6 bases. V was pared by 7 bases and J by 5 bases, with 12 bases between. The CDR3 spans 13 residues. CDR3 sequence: CASTHGQNNEQFF. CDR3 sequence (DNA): TGTGCCAGCACCCACGGACAGAACAATGAGCAGTTCTTC.

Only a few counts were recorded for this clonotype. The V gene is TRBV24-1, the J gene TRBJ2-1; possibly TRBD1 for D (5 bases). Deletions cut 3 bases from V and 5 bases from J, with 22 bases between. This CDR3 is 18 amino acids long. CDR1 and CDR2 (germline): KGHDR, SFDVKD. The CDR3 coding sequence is TGTGCCACCAGTGATCGTACAGGACGCACCCCCCTTAACAATGAGCAGTTCTTC. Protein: CATSDRTGRTPLNNEQFF.

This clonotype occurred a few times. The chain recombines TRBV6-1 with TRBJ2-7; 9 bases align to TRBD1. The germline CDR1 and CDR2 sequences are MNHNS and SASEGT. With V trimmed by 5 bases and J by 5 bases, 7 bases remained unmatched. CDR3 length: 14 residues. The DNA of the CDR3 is TGTGCCAGCAGTCAGAATTACAGGGGGCACGAGCAGTACTTC. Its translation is CASSQNYRGHEQYF.